This T cell receptor (beta chain) is drawn from a study of T-cell memory formation after mild COVID-19. The study, taken as a whole, reports: Cross-reactive memory apparently joined, as some responding clones appeared in pre-infection memory. Researchers could not confirm that second-wave clones peaking on day 37 targeted SARS-CoV-2. Later expanders leaned CD4+, whereas day 15 to 85 contracting clones were balanced CD4/CD8.

This clonotype has more than one count but fewer than ten. As yet, its antigen is unknown. Germline V gene sequence: CDR1 SGHDT, CDR2 YYEEEE. V lost 4 bases and J lost 1, with 9 bases in between. This CDR3 is built from 14 residues. From 5'RACE with constant-segment primers came TCR alpha and TCR beta cDNA libraries that carried sample barcodes and UMIs. TCRdb reanalysed the 5' RACE reads using MiXCR and keeps one entry per CDR3 protein. Among fewer than 350,000 distinct CDR3 sequences listed, less than 9.5% were seen once. Input material: PBMCs or a T cell subset sorted from them (not recorded which). This TCR came from a man between 18 and 29 years old who had mild COVID-19 (a few samples of this study predate the infection). Cell type and time point are not known. The gene calls are TRBV5-6 and TRBJ2-4; D might be TRBD1 (6 bases). The CDR3 is CASSVQGAKNIQYF. The CDR3 nucleotides are TGTGCCAGCAGCGTCCAGGGGGCCAAAAACATTCAGTACTTC.